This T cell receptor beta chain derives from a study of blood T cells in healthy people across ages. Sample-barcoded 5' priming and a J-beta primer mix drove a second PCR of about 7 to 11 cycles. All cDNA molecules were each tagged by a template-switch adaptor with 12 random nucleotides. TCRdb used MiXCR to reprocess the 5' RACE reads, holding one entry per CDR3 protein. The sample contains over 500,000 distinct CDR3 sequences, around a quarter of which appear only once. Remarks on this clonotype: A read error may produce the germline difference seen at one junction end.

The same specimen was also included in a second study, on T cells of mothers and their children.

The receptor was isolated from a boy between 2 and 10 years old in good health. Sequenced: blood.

The CDR3 DNA reads as TGCGCCAGCAGCTTGAAGCCGCGGGCCGACAGGGATGAGTTCTTC. This codes for CASSLKPRADRDEFF. The rearrangement links TRBV5-1 to TRBJ2-5; 7 bases map to TRBD1. Germline values: CDR1 SGHRS, CDR2 YFSETQ. The CDR3 is 15 residues long.